This T cell receptor (beta chain) was profiled in a study of cytomegalovirus exposure and HLA in healthy donors. Both 60 Vbeta primers and 13 Jbeta primers went into the PCR. The protocol was immunoSEQ multiplex PCR, while the TCRdb copy is restricted to in-frame clones and leaves out a portion. The repertoire table contains around 50,000 clones. Study findings and constraints: Based on reports, TCR beta sequences accurately predicted HLA-A and HLA-B alleles for most subjects. Analysis was carried out at a later point, and it linked a missense DCLRE1C variant to TCR beta V- and J-gene trimming. TCR beta chains numbering some 160 were designated cytomegalovirus-associated. Only CMV serostatus was available as immune exposure information.

Concerning this clone itself: Antigen unknown.

CDR1 is SEHNR, CDR2 FQNEAQ, per germline (reference sequence). The CDR3 covers 14 residues. V was cut by 8 bases and J by 0 bases, with 11 bases left in between. Sample: PBMCs. The V call is TRBV7-9, the J call TRBJ1-3, with D hard to call. The TCR sequence derives from a male donor in good health and CMV-seronegative. The CDR3 DNA follows: TGTGCCAGCCAACAGAGTCACTCTGGAAACACCATATATTTT. It translates to CASQQSHSGNTIYF.